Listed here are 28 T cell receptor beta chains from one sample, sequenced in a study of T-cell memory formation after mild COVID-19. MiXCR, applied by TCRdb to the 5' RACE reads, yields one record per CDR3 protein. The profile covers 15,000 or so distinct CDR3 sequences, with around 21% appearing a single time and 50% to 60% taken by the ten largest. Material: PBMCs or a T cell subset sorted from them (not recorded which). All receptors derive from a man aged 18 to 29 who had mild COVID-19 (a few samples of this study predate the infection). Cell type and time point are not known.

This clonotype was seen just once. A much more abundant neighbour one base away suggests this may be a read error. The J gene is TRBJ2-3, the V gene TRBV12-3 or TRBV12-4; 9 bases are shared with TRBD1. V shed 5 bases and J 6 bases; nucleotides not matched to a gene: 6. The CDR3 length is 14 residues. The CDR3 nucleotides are TGTGCCAGCAGTACCTTTGGACAGGGGGATACGCAGTATTTT. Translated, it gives CASSTFGQGDTQYF.

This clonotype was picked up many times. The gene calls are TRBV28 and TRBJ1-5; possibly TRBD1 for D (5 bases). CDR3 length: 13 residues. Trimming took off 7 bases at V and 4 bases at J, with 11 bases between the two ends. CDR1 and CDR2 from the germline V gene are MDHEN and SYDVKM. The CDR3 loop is CASNHWGNQPQHF. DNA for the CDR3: TGTGCCAGCAATCACTGGGGGAATCAGCCCCAGCATTTT.

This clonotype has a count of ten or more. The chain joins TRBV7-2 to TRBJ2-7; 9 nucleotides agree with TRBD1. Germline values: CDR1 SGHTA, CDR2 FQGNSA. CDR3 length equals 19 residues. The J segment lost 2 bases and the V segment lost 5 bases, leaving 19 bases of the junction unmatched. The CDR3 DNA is TGTGCCAGCAGCCTATGGACAGGGGTCGGGTCAGGCGGTCCCTACGAGCAGTACTTC. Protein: CASSLWTGVGSGGPYEQYF.

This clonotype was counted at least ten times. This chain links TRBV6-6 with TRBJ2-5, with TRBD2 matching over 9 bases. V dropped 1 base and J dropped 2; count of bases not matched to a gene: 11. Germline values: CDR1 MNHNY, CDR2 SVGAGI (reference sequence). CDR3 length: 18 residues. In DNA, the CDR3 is TGTGCCAGCAGTTACTTCCGGCCAGCGGGGGGCCCTCAAGAGACCCAGTACTTC. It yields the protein CASSYFRPAGGPQETQYF.

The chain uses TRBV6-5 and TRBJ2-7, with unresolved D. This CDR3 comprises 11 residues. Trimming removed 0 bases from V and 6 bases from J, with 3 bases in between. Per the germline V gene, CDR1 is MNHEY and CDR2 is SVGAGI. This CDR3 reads CASSYSSEQYF. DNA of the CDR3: TGTGCCAGCAGTTACTCGAGCGAGCAGTACTTC.

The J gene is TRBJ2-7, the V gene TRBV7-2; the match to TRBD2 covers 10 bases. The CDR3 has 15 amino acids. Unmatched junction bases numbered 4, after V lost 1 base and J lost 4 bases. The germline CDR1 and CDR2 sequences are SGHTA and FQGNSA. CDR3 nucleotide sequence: TGTGCCAGCAGCTTAGTTGGGACTAGCGAATACGAGCAGTACTTC. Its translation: CASSLVGTSEYEQYF.

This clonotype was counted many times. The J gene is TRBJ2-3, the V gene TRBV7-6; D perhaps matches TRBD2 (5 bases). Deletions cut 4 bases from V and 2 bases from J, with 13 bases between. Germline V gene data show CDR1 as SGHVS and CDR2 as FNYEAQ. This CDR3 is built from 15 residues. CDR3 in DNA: TGTGCCAGCAGCTCCAGCGGCGCAGCCACAGATACGCAGTATTTT. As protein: CASSSSGAATDTQYF. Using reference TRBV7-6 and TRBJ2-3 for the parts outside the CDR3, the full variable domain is GAGVSQSPRYKVTKRGQDVALRCDPISGHVSLYWYRQALGQGPEFLTYFNYEAQQDKSGLPNDRFSAERPEGSISTLTIQRTEQRDSAMYRCASSSSGAATDTQYFGPGTRLTVL.

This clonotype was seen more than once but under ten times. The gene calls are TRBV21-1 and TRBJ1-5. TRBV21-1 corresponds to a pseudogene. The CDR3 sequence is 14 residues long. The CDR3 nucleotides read TGTGCCAGCAGCAAAGTTTTCGCTAATCAGCCCCAGCATTTT. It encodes CASSKVFANQPQHF.

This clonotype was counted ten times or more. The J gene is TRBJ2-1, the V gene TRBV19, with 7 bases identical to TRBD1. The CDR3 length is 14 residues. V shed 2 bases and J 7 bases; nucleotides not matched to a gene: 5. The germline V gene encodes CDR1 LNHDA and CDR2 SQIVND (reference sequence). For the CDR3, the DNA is TGTGCCAGTAGTATAACAGGCAGGGGGAATGAGCAGTTCTTC. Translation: CASSITGRGNEQFF. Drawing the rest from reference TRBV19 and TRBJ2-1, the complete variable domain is DGGITQSPKYLFRKEGQNVTLSCEQNLNHDAMYWYRQDPGQGLRLIYYSQIVNDFQKGDIAEGYSVSREKKESFPLTVTSAQKNPTAFYLCASSITGRGNEQFFGPGTRLTVL.

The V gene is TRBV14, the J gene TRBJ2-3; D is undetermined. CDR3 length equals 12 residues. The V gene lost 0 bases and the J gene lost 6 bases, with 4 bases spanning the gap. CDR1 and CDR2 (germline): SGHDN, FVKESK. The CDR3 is CASSQEWDTQYF. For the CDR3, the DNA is TGTGCCAGCAGCCAAGAATGGGATACGCAGTATTTT.

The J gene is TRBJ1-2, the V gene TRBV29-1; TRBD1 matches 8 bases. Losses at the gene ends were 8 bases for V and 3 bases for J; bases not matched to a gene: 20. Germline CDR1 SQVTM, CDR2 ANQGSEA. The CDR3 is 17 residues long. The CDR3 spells CSTVDRGVSTLDYGYTF. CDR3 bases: TGCAGCACAGTAGACAGGGGAGTTTCGACCCTCGACTATGGCTACACCTTC.

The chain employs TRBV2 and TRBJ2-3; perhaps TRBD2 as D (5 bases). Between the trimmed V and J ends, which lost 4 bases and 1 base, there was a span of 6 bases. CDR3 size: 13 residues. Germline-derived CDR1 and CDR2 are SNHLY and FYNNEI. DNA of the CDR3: TGTGCCAGCAGTGTGGAGGGCACAGATACGCAGTATTTT. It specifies CASSVEGTDTQYF.

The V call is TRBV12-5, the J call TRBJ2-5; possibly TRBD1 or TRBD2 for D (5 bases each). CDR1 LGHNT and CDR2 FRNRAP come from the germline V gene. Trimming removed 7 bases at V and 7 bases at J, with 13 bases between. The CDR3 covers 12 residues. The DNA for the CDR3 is TGTGCTAGTGCAACCACAGGAGGGACCCAGTACTTC. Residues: CASATTGGTQYF.

The CDR3 region has the DNA TGTGCCAGCAGCGCGGAAGCGGGGGTTCTCACAGATACGCAGTATTTT. Residues: CASSAEAGVLTDTQYF. This chain links TRBV2 with TRBJ2-3, with TRBD2 matching 8 bases. Trimming removed 6 bases from V and 2 bases from J; junction bases left unmatched: 10. Per the germline V gene, CDR1 is SNHLY and CDR2 is FYNNEI. The CDR3 has 16 amino acids. The full variable domain, rest sourced from reference TRBV2 and TRBJ2-3, is EPEVTQTPSHQVTQMGQEVILRCVPISNHLYFYWYRQILGQKVEFLVSFYNNEISEKSEIFDDQFSVERPDGSNFTLKIRSTKLEDSAMYFCASSAEAGVLTDTQYFGPGTRLTVL.

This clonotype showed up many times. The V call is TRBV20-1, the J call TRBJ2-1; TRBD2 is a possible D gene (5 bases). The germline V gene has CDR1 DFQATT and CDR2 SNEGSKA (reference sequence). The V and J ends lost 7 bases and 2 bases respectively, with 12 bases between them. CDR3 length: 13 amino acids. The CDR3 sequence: CSGLAGTYNEQFF. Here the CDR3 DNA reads TGCAGTGGCTTGGCGGGTACCTACAATGAGCAGTTCTTC.

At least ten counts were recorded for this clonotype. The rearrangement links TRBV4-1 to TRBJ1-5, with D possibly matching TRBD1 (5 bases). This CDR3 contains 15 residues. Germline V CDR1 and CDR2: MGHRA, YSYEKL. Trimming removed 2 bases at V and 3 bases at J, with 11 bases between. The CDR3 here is CASSQPTGFNQPQHF. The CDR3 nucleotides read TGCGCCAGCAGCCAACCCACAGGCTTCAATCAGCCCCAGCATTTT.

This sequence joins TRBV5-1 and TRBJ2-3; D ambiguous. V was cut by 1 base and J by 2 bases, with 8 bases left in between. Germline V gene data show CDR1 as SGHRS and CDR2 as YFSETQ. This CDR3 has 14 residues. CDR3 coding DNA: TGCGCCAGCAGCTTGTGGGCCAACACAGATACGCAGTATTTT. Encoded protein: CASSLWANTDTQYF.

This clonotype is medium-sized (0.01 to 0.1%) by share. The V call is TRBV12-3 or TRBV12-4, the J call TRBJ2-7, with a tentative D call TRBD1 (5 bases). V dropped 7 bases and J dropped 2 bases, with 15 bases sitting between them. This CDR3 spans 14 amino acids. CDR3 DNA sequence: TGTGCCAGCACAGGCAGAAGGGGCGCCTACGAGCAGTACTTC. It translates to CASTGRRGAYEQYF.

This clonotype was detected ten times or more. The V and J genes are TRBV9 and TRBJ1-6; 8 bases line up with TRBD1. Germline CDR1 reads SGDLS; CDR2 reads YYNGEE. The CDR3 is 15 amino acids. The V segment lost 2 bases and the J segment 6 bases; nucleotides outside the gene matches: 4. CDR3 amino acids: CASSVRDRINSPLHF. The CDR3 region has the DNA TGTGCCAGCAGCGTCCGGGACAGGATTAATTCACCCCTCCACTTT.

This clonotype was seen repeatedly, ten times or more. The CDR3 loop reads CASSKVTNEGNQPQHF. CDR3 in DNA: TGTGCCAGCAGTAAGGTCACAAACGAGGGCAATCAGCCCCAGCATTTT. This chain uses TRBV7-2 with TRBJ1-5; D is ambiguous. The V gene's germline CDR1 is SGHTA and CDR2 FQGNSA. V lost 6 bases, J lost 2 bases, and 17 bases lay in between. This CDR3 is 16 amino acids long.

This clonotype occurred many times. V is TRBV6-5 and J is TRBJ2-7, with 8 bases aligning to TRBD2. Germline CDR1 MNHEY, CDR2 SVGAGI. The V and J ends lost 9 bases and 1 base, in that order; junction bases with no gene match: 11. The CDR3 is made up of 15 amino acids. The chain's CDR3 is CASPWPRGRSYEQYV. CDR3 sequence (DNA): TGTGCCAGTCCCTGGCCTCGCGGGAGGTCCTACGAGCAGTACGTC.

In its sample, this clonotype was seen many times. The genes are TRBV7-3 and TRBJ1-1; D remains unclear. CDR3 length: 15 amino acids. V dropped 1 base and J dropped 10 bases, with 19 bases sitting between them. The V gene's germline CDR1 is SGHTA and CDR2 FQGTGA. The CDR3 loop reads CASSLIHGGREPAFF. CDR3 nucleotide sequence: TGTGCCAGCAGCTTAATACATGGAGGGCGTGAGCCAGCTTTCTTT.

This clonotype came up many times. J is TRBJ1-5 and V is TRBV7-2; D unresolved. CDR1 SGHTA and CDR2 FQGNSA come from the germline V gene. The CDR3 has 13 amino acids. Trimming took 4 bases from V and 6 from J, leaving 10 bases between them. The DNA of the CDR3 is TGTGCCAGCAGCTCGACCGACGTTCAGCCCCAGCATTTT. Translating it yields CASSSTDVQPQHF.

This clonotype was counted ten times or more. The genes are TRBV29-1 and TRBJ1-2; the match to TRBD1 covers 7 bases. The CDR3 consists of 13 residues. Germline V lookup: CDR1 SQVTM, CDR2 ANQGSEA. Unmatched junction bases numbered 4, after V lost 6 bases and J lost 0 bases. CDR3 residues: CSVWDRPNYGYTF. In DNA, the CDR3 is TGCAGCGTGTGGGACAGACCTAACTATGGCTACACCTTC.

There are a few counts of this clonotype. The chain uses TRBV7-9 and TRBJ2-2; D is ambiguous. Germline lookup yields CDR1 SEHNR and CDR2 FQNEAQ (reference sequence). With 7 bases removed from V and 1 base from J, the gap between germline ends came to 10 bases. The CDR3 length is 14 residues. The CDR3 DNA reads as TGTGCCAGCACCGGCAGGTTGAACACCGGGGAGCTGTTTTTT. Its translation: CASTGRLNTGELFF.

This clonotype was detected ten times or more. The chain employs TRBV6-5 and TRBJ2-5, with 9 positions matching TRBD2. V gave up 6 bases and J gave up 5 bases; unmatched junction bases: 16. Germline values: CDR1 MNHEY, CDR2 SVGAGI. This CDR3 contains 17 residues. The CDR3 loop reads CASSTGASGALRETQYF. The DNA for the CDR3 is TGTGCCAGCAGCACCGGAGCTAGCGGGGCCCTGAGGGAGACCCAGTACTTC.

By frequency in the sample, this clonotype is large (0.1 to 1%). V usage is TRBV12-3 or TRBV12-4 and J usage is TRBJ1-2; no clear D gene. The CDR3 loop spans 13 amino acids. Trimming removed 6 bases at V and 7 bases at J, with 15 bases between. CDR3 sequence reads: CASSQNPPGGYTF. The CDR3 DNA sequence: TGTGCCAGCAGCCAAAACCCCCCCGGTGGCTACACCTTC.

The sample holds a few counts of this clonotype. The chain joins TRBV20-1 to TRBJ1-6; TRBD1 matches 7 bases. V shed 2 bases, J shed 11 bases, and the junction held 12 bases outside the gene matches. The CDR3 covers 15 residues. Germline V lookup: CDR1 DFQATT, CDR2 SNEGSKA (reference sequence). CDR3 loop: CSARPTTGDRAPLHF. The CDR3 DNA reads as TGCAGTGCTAGACCGACAACAGGGGACCGGGCACCCCTCCACTTT.